A selection of T cell receptor beta chains follows, all from one sample in a study of blood T cell repertoires in COVID-19. Sequencing was performed with immunoSEQ multiplex PCR; in TCRdb, only in-frame clones are kept and a portion is missing. The sample includes 72,000 or so clones, 86% of them seen just once. The material sequenced was peripheral blood. The receptors shown here come from a woman in her sixties or seventies with acute or convalescent COVID-19. CDR3s leave out the opening cysteine and the closing phenylalanine or tryptophan. A D gene is named only where the DNA matches it firmly.

>TRBJ2-3|TRBV4-2|TRBD2
ASSQQSGGAIDTQY
>TRBJ2-5|TRBV6-5|TRBD2
ASSYRISGGRRTQY
>TRBJ2-7|TRBV24-1|TRBD1
ATSYNRGPYEQY
>TRBJ1-1|TRBV24-1|-
AAQGTNTEAF
>TRBJ1-5|TRBV19|-
ASSRGGSNQPQH
>TRBJ2-7|TRBV19|-
ASSTTIRGYEQY
>TRBJ2-2|TRBV19|TRBD2
ASRPTSGGADTGELF
>TRBJ2-1|TRBV7-9|-
ASSEGVSGRNEQF
>TRBJ1-1|TRBV5-1|-
ASSFEVNTEAF
>TRBJ1-1|TRBV12-2|-
ASRPKGARGR
>TRBJ2-7|TRBV29-1|-
SVEVTGFEQY
>TRBJ1-5|TRBV6-5|-
ASRPGGLSNQPQH
>TRBJ1-1|TRBV27|TRBD1
ASSLGQLMNTEAF
>TRBJ1-5|TRBV10-1|-
ASTRDNKEPYSNQPQH
>TRBJ1-1|TRBV5-4|-
ASSVGGRIGAAEAF
>TRBJ2-1|TRBV18|TRBD2
ASSLGTSGGAENEQF
>TRBJ2-7|TRBV6-5|TRBD1
ASSRQGQGAGEQY
>TRBJ1-1|TRBV27|TRBD1
ASSLTTGTGMGTEAF
>TRBJ2-3|TRBV5-1|TRBD1
ASSRLTGARTDTQY
>TRBJ2-2|TRBV27|-
ASSLWAGNTGELF
>TRBJ1-6|TRBV27|-
ASSLSIGISPLH
>TRBJ2-5|TRBV19|-
ASSMGETQY
>TRBJ1-2|TRBV11-3|-
ASSSQGNGYT
>TRBJ2-3|TRBV6-5|-
ASSYDSRFDTQY
>TRBJ2-3|TRBV2|-
ASSEGLASDTQY
>TRBJ1-2|TRBV30|-
AWRNTNYGYT
>TRBJ2-2|TRBV18|-
ASSPLRTEAGELF
>TRBJ2-5|TRBV4-1|-
ASSQDHSLETQY
>TRBJ2-7|TRBV14|-
ASSRDGRGDEQY
>TRBJ2-1|TRBV5-1|-
ASSLAGWDEQF
>TRBJ2-7|TRBV5-1|TRBD1
ASSGGTGPYEQY
>TRBJ2-7|TRBV11-2|TRBD2
ASKIAGGAYEQY
>TRBJ2-3|TRBV10-3|-
ATSELGADTQY
>TRBJ1-5|TRBV28|-
ASSFGRTDKVSNQPQH
>TRBJ2-3|TRBV6-5|TRBD1
ASSTGTGPTDTQY
>TRBJ2-7|TRBV6-2/TRBV6-3|TRBD1
ASSYAGTALHEQY
>TRBJ1-1|TRBV5-4|-
ASSLEGRAEAF
>TRBJ1-4|TRBV7-2|TRBD1
ASSLRTGGEKLF
>TRBJ1-5|TRBV6-1|-
ASSEGGGWQPQH
>TRBJ1-1|TRBV11-2|TRBD1
ASSSTDRVNTEAF
>TRBJ1-2|TRBV7-2|TRBD1
ASSQGTGTGRSGYT
>TRBJ1-4|TRBV19|-
ASGAPRVGEKLF